The clone carrying this T cell receptor (beta chain) was observed a handful of times. The CDR3 has 14 amino acids. Germline values: CDR1 KGHSH, CDR2 LQKENI. V lost 3 bases to trimming and J lost 7 bases, with 13 bases between them. The data belong to a study of identical twins. Unique molecular identifiers were present on the cDNA, which also gained a universal primer site by template switching. TCRdb re-analysed the 5' RACE reads in MiXCR, keeping a single row per CDR3 protein. The repertoire holds fewer than 900,000 distinct CDR3 sequences, over 15% seen once, with about an eighth in the top ten. Separately, the same data were catalogued under a study of T cells expressing NK-cell markers. Turning to that study: Sorted CD3+CD56-NKG2C+, CD3+CD56+NKG2C+ and CD3+CD56+NKG2C- T cells supplied the TCR beta repertoires. Just one sequenced donor of eight was HCMV-seronegative, while seven were seropositive. Sorting of alpha-beta TCR T cells alone was achieved in several experiments with an anti-gamma-delta TCR antibody.

This rearrangement joins TRBV18 to TRBJ1-5; D unclear. Sequenced: PBMCs. This TCR came from a woman aged 18-29 years in good health. CDR3 amino acids: CASSPEYPGQPQHF. CDR3 DNA: TGTGCCAGCTCACCCGAGTACCCCGGACAGCCCCAGCATTTT.